Each of the 11 T cell receptor beta chains below was sequenced from the same sample in a study of blood T cells in healthy people across ages. Using a J-beta primer mix together with a sample-barcoded 5' primer, a second PCR was run for about 7 to 12 cycles. One entry per CDR3 protein, called by TCRdb with MiXCR from the 5' RACE reads. This table has roughly 1.9 million distinct CDR3 sequences, about two fifths appearing once. Sequenced sample: blood. The receptor source for this set is a human donor in good health.

This clonotype was seen more than once but under ten times. This chain uses TRBV9 with TRBJ1-6; no firm D call. Between the trimmed V and J ends, which lost 4 bases and 3 bases, there was a span of 8 bases. CDR1 and CDR2 (germline): SGDLS, YYNGEE. The CDR3 sequence is 14 residues long. The CDR3 region has the DNA TGTGCCAGCAGCCAGAGGGACTATAATTCACCCCTCCACTTT. Protein sequence: CASSQRDYNSPLHF.

V usage is TRBV11-2 and J usage is TRBJ1-1; unclear D gene. This CDR3 has 15 amino acids. V was cut by 2 bases and J by 6 bases, with 16 bases left in between. Germline V CDR1 and CDR2: SGHAT, FQNNGV. This CDR3 reads CASSLFPRSRAEAFF. The CDR3, as DNA: TGTGCCAGCAGCTTATTTCCCAGATCTAGGGCTGAAGCTTTCTTT.

The rearrangement links TRBV11-2 to TRBJ1-1; D unresolved. There are 14 residues in the CDR3. The germline gives CDR1 SGHAT, CDR2 FQNNGV. V was pared by 3 bases and J by 1 base, with 9 bases between. The CDR3 spells CASSFTAANTEAFF. CDR3 nucleotides: TGTGCCAGCAGCTTTACGGCAGCGAACACTGAAGCTTTCTTT.

This clonotype was found many times. The chain carries TRBV11-1 and TRBJ2-7; the D gene is possibly TRBD1 (6 bases). CDR1 and CDR2 (germline): SGHAT, FQDESV (reference sequence). Trimming removed 3 bases at V and 6 bases at J, with 18 bases between. The CDR3 is made up of 15 amino acids. This CDR3 reads CASSFNRDNVFEQYF. CDR3 sequence (DNA): TGTGCCAGCAGCTTCAACCGGGACAACGTGTTCGAGCAGTACTTC.

CDR3 in amino acids: CASRAGTALGNEQFF. The CDR3 DNA is TGTGCCAGCAGGGCTGGGACCGCGCTGGGGAACGAGCAGTTCTTC. This chain uses TRBV12-3 or TRBV12-4 with TRBJ2-1; D assignment may be TRBD1 or TRBD2 (5 bases each). The CDR3 consists of 15 residues. V dropped 6 bases and J dropped 10 bases, with 22 bases sitting between them.

V and J are TRBV4-2 and TRBJ2-2; TRBD1 aligns across 9 bases. The germline V gene has CDR1 LGHNA and CDR2 YNFKEQ. This CDR3 has 16 residues. V dropped 4 bases and J dropped 1; count of bases not matched to a gene: 4. The CDR3 reads CASSRLGQGNTGELFF. The DNA for the CDR3 is TGTGCCAGCAGCCGATTGGGACAGGGGAACACCGGGGAGCTGTTTTTT.

The gene calls are TRBV20-1 and TRBJ2-7; possibly TRBD2 for D (6 bases). CDR3 length: 13 amino acids. V dropped 1 base and J dropped 8 bases, with 15 bases sitting between them. Germline values: CDR1 DFQATT, CDR2 SNEGSKA (reference sequence). The CDR3 coding sequence is TGCAGTGCTAGAGTCGAGGCTAGCGAAAAGCAGTACTTC. Translated, it gives CSARVEASEKQYF.

Only a few counts were recorded for this clonotype. The J gene is TRBJ1-1, the V gene TRBV7-2, with a possible D match to TRBD1 (6 bases). Per germline, CDR1 SGHTA and CDR2 FQGNSA. Deletions cut 8 bases from V and 2 bases from J, with 30 bases between. CDR3 size: 19 residues. The CDR3 DNA sequence: TGTGCCAGCCACCGCAGCTTAGGGGGGTGGGGGACATCCAACACTGAAGCTTTCTTT. Its protein product is CASHRSLGGWGTSNTEAFF.

The chain combines TRBV28 with TRBJ2-3, with D maybe TRBD2 (5 bases). Trimming cost V 6 bases and J 0 bases, with 16 bases left between them. The CDR3 runs 16 residues. Per the germline V gene, CDR1 is MDHEN and CDR2 is SYDVKM. CDR3 residues: CASSFPRERSTDTQYF. CDR3 coding DNA: TGTGCCAGCAGCTTCCCGAGGGAAAGGAGCACAGATACGCAGTATTTT.

This clonotype has more than one count but fewer than ten. V gene TRBV6-2 or TRBV6-3 combines with J gene TRBJ2-3; no clear D. Looked up from germline, CDR1 is MNHEY and CDR2 is SVGEGT. This CDR3 comprises 12 residues. Deletions cut 2 bases from V and 9 bases from J, with 9 bases between. DNA of the CDR3: TGTGCCAGCAGTTACCGGAGTGGGACGCAGTATTTT. Its translation is CASSYRSGTQYF.

The sample holds a few counts of this clonotype. The CDR3 nucleotides read TGCAGTGCCCGGACAGGGATAAGTCAGCCCCAGCATTTT. The encoded protein is CSARTGISQPQHF. The chain couples TRBV20-1 to TRBJ1-5; TRBD1 matches at 8 bases. Germline CDR1 DFQATT, CDR2 SNEGSKA (reference sequence). Trimming removed 6 bases from V and 6 bases from J; junction bases left unmatched: 7. The CDR3 extends over 13 amino acids.